These T cell receptor beta chains were read from a single sample in a study of blood T cell repertoires in COVID-19. The data were produced by immunoSEQ multiplex PCR, yet TCRdb's version contains in-frame clones alone and is incomplete. In the table there are under 300,000 clones, roughly 80% of which are singletons. Sequencing input: peripheral blood. Receptors originate from a woman younger than 35 with acute or convalescent COVID-19. Both conserved end residues are part of each CDR3. Each record gives: V gene, J gene, D gene, clone size, CDR3 DNA, CDR3 protein. A D gene is named only where the DNA matches it firmly. Expanded clones get a size class; other rows say once, few or many, or leave the size out.

TRBV4-3	TRBJ2-7	TRBD2	NA	TGCGCCAGCAGCGAGGCGGGAGGGCCCCACGAGCAGTACTTC	CASSEAGGPHEQYF
TRBV15	TRBJ2-7	TRBD1	NA	TGTGCCACCAGCACTGGGGACAGCGCCTACGAGCAGTACTTC	CATSTGDSAYEQYF
TRBV5-3	TRBJ2-5	NA	NA	TGTGCCAGAAGCTTGATTATGAGGGCAGACTACCAAGAGACCCAGTACTTC	CARSLIMRADYQETQYF
TRBV5-4	TRBJ2-5	TRBD2	NA	TGTGCCAGCAGCAGGGCAGGACTAGCGGGGCAAGAGACCCAGTACTTC	CASSRAGLAGQETQYF
TRBV29-1	TRBJ2-1	TRBD1	NA	TGCAGCGTCCAGATAACCGGGACAGGGCGGTACAATGAGCAGTTCTTC	CSVQITGTGRYNEQFF
TRBV10-3	TRBJ1-2	NA	many	TGTGCCATCAGTGGGACAGATCCCGGCTACACCTTC	CAISGTDPGYTF
TRBV19	TRBJ1-5	NA	many	TGTGCCAGTAGTATAGTGGCGGGTGGGCATCAGCCCCAGCATTTT	CASSIVAGGHQPQHF
TRBV10-3	TRBJ1-5	NA	NA	TGTGCCATCAGTGAGGGTCAGGTCGGCAATCAGCCCCAGCATTTT	CAISEGQVGNQPQHF
TRBV7-2	TRBJ2-4	NA	NA	TGTGCCAGCAGCTCCGGAGGGACAGCAGAAAAAAACATTCAGTACTTC	CASSSGGTAEKNIQYF
TRBV7-9	TRBJ2-7	NA	NA	TGTGCCAGCAGCTTAGAACCCAGCTCCTACGAGCAGTACTTC	CASSLEPSSYEQYF
TRBV2	TRBJ2-2	NA	NA	TGTGCCAGCCGCTGGAGGGACGGAGCCGGGGAGCTGTTTTTT	CASRWRDGAGELFF
TRBV6-6	TRBJ2-7	TRBD1	NA	TGTGCCAGCAGTTACGACAGGGGGCGAAGATATGAGCAGTACTTC	CASSYDRGRRYEQYF
TRBV7-2	TRBJ2-7	NA	NA	TGTGCCAGCAGCCAGACCCCCGGGGGCTACGAGCAGTACTTC	CASSQTPGGYEQYF
TRBV5-5	TRBJ1-5	TRBD1	once	TGTGCCAGCAGCCCGGGGACAGGGTGGGGTAGCAATCAGCCCCAGCATTTT	CASSPGTGWGSNQPQHF
TRBV3-1/TRBV3-2	TRBJ2-5	NA	NA	TGTGCCAGCAGCCAAGGACCCCTGCGGGAACAACCGTACCAAGAGACCCAGTACTTC	CASSQGPLREQPYQETQYF
TRBV18	TRBJ2-5	TRBD1	NA	TGTGCCAGCTCACCACCGACAGGGGGCCGGGAGACCCAGTACTTC	CASSPPTGGRETQYF